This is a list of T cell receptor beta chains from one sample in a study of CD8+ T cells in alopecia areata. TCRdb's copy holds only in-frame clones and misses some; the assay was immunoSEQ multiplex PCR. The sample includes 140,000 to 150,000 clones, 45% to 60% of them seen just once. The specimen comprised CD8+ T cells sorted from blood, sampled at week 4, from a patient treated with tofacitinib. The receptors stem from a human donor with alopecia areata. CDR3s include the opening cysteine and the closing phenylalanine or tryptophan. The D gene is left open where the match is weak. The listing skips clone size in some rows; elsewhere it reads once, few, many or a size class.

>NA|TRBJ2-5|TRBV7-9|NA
TGTGCCAGCAGCTTACCTTGGGCCGAAGAGACCCAGTACTTC
CASSLPWAEETQYF
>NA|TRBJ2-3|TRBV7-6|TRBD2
TGTGCCAGCAGCCACCCACTAGCGGGCAGCACAGATACGCAGTATTTT
CASSHPLAGSTDTQYF
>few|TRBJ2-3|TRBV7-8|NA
TGTGCCAGCAGCTTAGAGGGGGGGGGCCCAGATACGCAGTATTTT
CASSLEGGGPDTQYF
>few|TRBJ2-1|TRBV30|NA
TGTGCCTGGAATCCTAAGGGGGGTTACAATGAGCAGTTCTTC
CAWNPKGGYNEQFF
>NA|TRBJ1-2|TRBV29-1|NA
TGCAGCGTTGAAGAGCAGTATTCTAACTATGGCTACACCTTC
CSVEEQYSNYGYTF
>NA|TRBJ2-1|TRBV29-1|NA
TGCAGCGTTGAAGATCAGGGCAATGAGCAGTTCTTC
CSVEDQGNEQFF
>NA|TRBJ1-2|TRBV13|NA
TGTGCCAGCAGCTTTGAAACAGTCTATGGCTACACCTTC
CASSFETVYGYTF
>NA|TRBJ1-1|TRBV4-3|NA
TGCGCCAGCAGCCAATCGGGGGGCACTGAAGCTTTCTTT
CASSQSGGTEAFF
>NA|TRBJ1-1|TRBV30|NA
TGTGCCTGGGGCTATGGCCCCTCGGGGACTGAAGCTTTCTTT
CAWGYGPSGTEAFF
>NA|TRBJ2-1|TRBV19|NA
TGTGCCAGTAGTATAGGGACTCACTCCAACAATGAGCAGTTCTTC
CASSIGTHSNNEQFF